The subject of this entry is one T cell receptor beta chain. The CDR3 spans 12 residues. Germline V gene sequence: CDR1 SGDLS, CDR2 YYNGEE. Trimming removed 0 bases from V and 10 bases from J, with 10 bases in between. This record comes from a study of cytotoxic CD8 clonotypes in ibrutinib-treated CLL. Using immunoSEQ multiplex PCR, the repertoire was profiled, and TCRdb retains in-frame clones only, with some absent. The sample has about 160,000 clones, roughly 77% seen once. The chain carries TRBV9 and TRBJ1-1; weak D call: TRBD1 (6 bases). Sequenced here: PBMCs, sampled after 12 months of ibrutinib treatment. The sequence came from a human donor with chronic lymphocytic leukemia. CDR3 in amino acids: CASSVVEGGAFF. The CDR3 coding sequence is TGTGCCAGCAGCGTAGTGGAGGGGGGAGCTTTCTTT.